These 10 T cell receptor beta chains were sequenced from one sample in a study of OX40 agonist ivuxolimab in advanced cancers. Libraries were prepared by immunoSEQ multiplex PCR; TCRdb keeps only in-frame clonotypes and omits some of them. The sample has some 77,000 clones, 86% seen once; the top ten hold roughly 1.1%. The sequencing used CD4+ or CD8+ T cells sorted from blood, collected in a trial of the OX40 agonist ivuxolimab. The receptors here all came from an adult with an advanced solid tumor such as melanoma, head and neck, liver or kidney cancer.

V and J are TRBV9 and TRBJ2-6; 8 positions agree with TRBD1. Trimming at V came to 2 bases and at J to 4 bases, leaving 5 bases not matched to a gene. The CDR3 covers 16 residues. CDR1 is SGDLS, CDR2 YYNGEE, per germline. The CDR3 sequence: CASSVPGGPGANVLTF. The CDR3 DNA follows: TGTGCCAGCAGCGTGCCAGGGGGCCCAGGGGCCAACGTCCTGACTTTC.

V and J are TRBV11-2 and TRBJ1-1; D gene ambiguous. Between the trimmed V and J ends, which lost 5 bases and 0 bases, there was a span of 10 bases. Germline V gene data show CDR1 as SGHAT and CDR2 as FQNNGV. The CDR3 length is 14 residues. Here the CDR3 DNA reads TGTGCCAGCAGCCTGACAACCTTGAACACTGAAGCTTTCTTT. Its translation is CASSLTTLNTEAFF.

The chain combines TRBV4-2 with TRBJ2-1; 10 nucleotides match TRBD2. Germline V CDR1 and CDR2: LGHNA, YNFKEQ. This CDR3 region has 15 residues. The V segment lost 3 bases and the J segment 10 bases; nucleotides outside the gene matches: 9. CDR3 coding DNA: TGTGCCAGCAGCCAGGGGGGACTAGCGTCAGGGGAGCAGTTCTTC. Its protein is CASSQGGLASGEQFF.

The gene calls are TRBV2 and TRBJ1-4; D is possibly TRBD1 (6 bases). The CDR3 loop spans 16 amino acids. Trimming took off 5 bases at V and 0 bases at J, with 13 bases between the two ends. Germline V gives CDR1 SNHLY, CDR2 FYNNEI. The CDR3: CASSQRTAATNEKLFF. The CDR3 DNA is TGTGCCAGCAGTCAGAGGACAGCCGCAACTAATGAAAAACTGTTTTTT.

V gene TRBV19 combines with J gene TRBJ2-3; 8 bases map to TRBD1. In germline, CDR1 is LNHDA, CDR2 SQIVND (reference sequence). This CDR3 spans 18 amino acids. J was trimmed by 2 bases and V by 6 bases; bases with no gene match: 16. The chain's CDR3 is CASRADRGATGITDTQYF. As DNA, the CDR3 is TGTGCCAGTAGGGCCGACAGGGGAGCAACCGGGATCACAGATACGCAGTATTTT.

The chain is built from TRBV11-2 and TRBJ1-2; unclear D gene. Deletions cut 5 bases from V and 0 bases from J, with 16 bases between. There are 16 residues in the CDR3. Germline V CDR1 and CDR2: SGHAT, FQNNGV. CDR3 in amino acids: CASSQRETSANYGYTF. The DNA of the CDR3 is TGTGCCAGCAGCCAAAGGGAGACCTCAGCTAACTATGGCTACACCTTC.

Only a few counts were recorded for this clone. The chain joins TRBV30 to TRBJ1-1; D unresolved. Between the trimmed V and J ends, which lost 0 bases and 8 bases, there was a span of 13 bases. This CDR3 contains 13 residues. Germline values: CDR1 GTSNPN, CDR2 SVGIG (reference sequence). The CDR3 loop is CAWSVWSKNEAFF. The CDR3 DNA reads as TGTGCCTGGAGTGTATGGAGTAAGAACGAAGCTTTCTTT.

This clone showed up just a few times. CDR3 nucleotide sequence: TGTGCCAGCAGCTTATCCGGAGGGTTTGATACGCAGTATTTT. It is translated as CASSLSGGFDTQYF. The V call is TRBV7-2, the J call TRBJ2-3, with D perhaps TRBD2 (6 bases). Germline loops: CDR1 SGHTA, CDR2 FQGNSA. V was shortened by 2 bases and J by 6 bases, with 12 bases between the two germline ends. The CDR3 contains 14 residues.

This chain connects TRBV19 to TRBJ2-3; a possible D gene is TRBD2 (5 bases). Germline values: CDR1 LNHDA, CDR2 SQIVND (reference sequence). V was trimmed by 3 bases and J by 0 bases, leaving 7 bases between them. The length of the CDR3 is 14 residues. Here the CDR3 reads CASSMSGSTDTQYF. CDR3 DNA sequence: TGTGCCAGTAGTATGAGCGGTAGCACAGATACGCAGTATTTT.

This chain joins TRBV19 and TRBJ1-5; D unresolved. V lost 2 bases, J lost 0 bases, and 11 bases lay in between. CDR1 is LNHDA and CDR2 is SQIVND in the germline V gene (reference sequence). CDR3 length equals 16 residues. In DNA, the CDR3 is TGTGCCAGTAGTATACGACGGTCGTTTAGCAATCAGCCCCAGCATTTT. This gives the protein CASSIRRSFSNQPQHF.